This T cell receptor beta chain was captured by sequencing in a study of blood T cell repertoires in COVID-19 (TCRdb year 2020). Some background on the complete study: The collaborator samples originated in the United States, Italy and Spain and spanned the acute and convalescent phases of COVID-19. The material from the prospective study consisted of cDNA or gDNA derived from T cells, B-cell-depleted T cells, or PBMCs. Subjects who had been exposed to COVID-19, were actively infected with it, or had recovered from it provided the deeply sampled blood TCRbeta repertoires that made up the dataset. A freely available public database, intended as a resource for researchers studying the immune response to SARS-CoV-2, is where the repertoires were released. The samples were drawn from the first 160 participants of the ongoing ImmuneRACE study and from 1,254 subjects provided by 6 global collaborators. Nearly every sample came with metadata listing a de-identified subject ID, COVID-19 status, age in years and sex. Where available, HLA class I and class II types were taken from metadata supplied by the sample provider and were not determined by assay-based typing. Summary of the overall study and its limitations: The amount of clinical and demographic metadata varied by source and participant and was provided uncurated.

Comments on this clone: Its specific antigen is unknown. No base quality information exists; no much larger clone differs at one position.

Participants in the prospective study were enrolled through a virtual design, were aged roughly 18 to 100 years, and lived in 24 United States geographic areas. Cohort assignment in the prospective study relied on participant-reported clinical history from a screening survey and a study questionnaire. For ImmuneRACE Cohort 3, a participant was defined as recovered based on two consecutive negative NP/OP PCR tests, clearance by a healthcare professional, or resolution of symptoms. In the prospective study, whole blood, serum and a nasopharyngeal or oropharyngeal swab were collected from each participant by mobile phlebotomists. Prospective study participants could optionally give additional blood draws and questionnaires over a roughly 2-month period. Before DNA extraction, prospective study blood samples were shipped either frozen or at room temperature. Via the germline V gene (reference sequence), CDR1 is GTSNPN and CDR2 SVGIG. Cut back by 1 base and 3 bases, the V and J ends lie 20 bases apart. The CDR3, cysteine through phenylalanine, is 17 amino acids long. Only the CDR3 portion is preserved as DNA: 51 bases, with reading frame beginning at the first base.

TCRbeta CDR3 regions were amplified from genomic DNA by means of the immunoSEQ Assay, a bias-controlled multiplex PCR. Processing in the source paper ran as follows. Within the assay, amplification of reference gene primers was used to estimate how many nucleated cells each sample contained. To quantify the absolute abundance of each unique TCRbeta CDR3 rearrangement, sequence reads were collapsed and filtered. For each sample, productive Simpson clonality was calculated by taking the square root of Simpson's diversity index across productive rearrangements. As stored in TCRdb, this immuneACCESS dataset retains in-frame rearrangements with V and J assigned. A fraction of the clones does not appear; measured against another copy, unresolved V genes explain less than half of the discrepancy, and the remainder lacks a known reason. V and J calls and clone size come straight from that table; D and trimming were deduced from the DNA. The sample has over 250,000 clones on record, 80% to 95% of them singletons. The ten largest clones represent more than 0.95% of the sample.

This chain joins TRBV30 to TRBJ2-3; tentative D gene TRBD2, with 5 bases matching. The TCR sequence derives from a woman younger than 45 who had recovered from COVID-19. Sequencing used PBMCs or T cells enriched from blood (not recorded which). The sequence in DNA is TGTGCCTGGAGTGCCCCCAAACTAGTTGAACCTACAGATACGCAGTATTTT. Its protein is CAWSAPKLVEPTDTQYF. The CDR3, completed at both ends by the reference TRBV30 and TRBJ2-3 genes, gives the full variable domain SQTIHQWPATLVQPVGSPLSLECTVEGTSNPNLYWYRQAAGRGLQLLFYSVGIGQISSEVPQNLSASRPQDRQFILSSKKLLLSDSGFYLCAWSAPKLVEPTDTQYFGPGTRLTVL.